The 5 T cell receptor beta chains presented below share a single source sample, sequenced in a study of CD8+ T cells in alopecia areata. Following RNA extraction, reverse transcription yielded cDNA that acted as the sequencing template. Sequencing used immunoSEQ multiplex PCR; TCRdb keeps in-frame clones, though not all of them. The sample lists 150,000 or so clones; approximately 50% were seen once. The sample comprised CD4+ T cells sorted from blood. These TCRs come from a human donor with alopecia areata.

V usage is TRBV5-1 and J usage is TRBJ2-1; 11 bases match TRBD2. Trimming cost V 0 bases and J 6 bases; bases outside gene matches: 5. This CDR3 comprises 16 residues. In germline, CDR1 is SGHRS, CDR2 YFSETQ. CDR3 sequence reads: CASSLVSGRGVNEQFF. In DNA, the CDR3 is TGCGCCAGCAGCTTGGTTAGCGGGAGGGGAGTCAATGAGCAGTTCTTC.

This clone was seen once. This sequence joins TRBV11-1 and TRBJ1-1, with D tentatively TRBD1 (6 bases). CDR3 length: 15 amino acids. V dropped 5 bases and J dropped 2 bases, with 15 bases sitting between them. Germline CDR1 reads SGHAT; CDR2 reads FQDESV (reference sequence). CDR3 nucleotide sequence: TGTGCCAGCAGCCCCTCGGGACACGTCAACACTGAAGCTTTCTTT. Translation gives CASSPSGHVNTEAFF.

This clone has just a few counts. The J gene is TRBJ2-7, the V gene TRBV6-6; D is perhaps TRBD2 (6 bases). Germline loops: CDR1 MNHNY, CDR2 SVGAGI (reference sequence). The CDR3 has 12 amino acids. Trimming took off 8 bases at V and 4 bases at J, with 12 bases between the two ends. In DNA form, the CDR3 reads TGTGCCAGCGGGGGGTCTGGATACGAGCAGTACTTC. Protein: CASGGSGYEQYF.

For the CDR3, the DNA is TGCGCCAGCAGCTTATTCCCGGGTTCGATGGCGTCTTTCTTCGAGCAGTACTTC. As protein: CASSLFPGSMASFFEQYF. The gene calls are TRBV5-1 and TRBJ2-7, with D uncertain. The germline V gene encodes CDR1 SGHRS and CDR2 YFSETQ. Trimming took off 2 bases at V and 6 bases at J, with 27 bases between the two ends. The CDR3 contains 18 residues.

This rearrangement joins TRBV28 to TRBJ2-7; D gene unclear. The CDR3 runs 12 residues. CDR1 and CDR2 from the germline V gene are MDHEN and SYDVKM. The CDR3 DNA reads as TGTGCAACTGGGAAGGGCGTGGGCGAGCAGTACTTC. Translation: CATGKGVGEQYF.